These T cell receptor beta chains were read from a single sample in a study of cytomegalovirus exposure and HLA in healthy donors. Only in-frame clones appear in the TCRdb table, and some are missing; sequencing was by immunoSEQ multiplex PCR. The data contain under 150,000 clones, about 72% of them seen just once; the ten biggest clones take up around 2.2%. Source material: PBMCs. The receptors stem from a man aged 35 to 55 in good health and CMV-seronegative. Each CDR3 is given with its conserved first and last residue. D genes are given only for firm matches. For some rows the clone size is stated as once, few or many, or as a class when expanded; others skip it.

.,TRBV9,15,TRBD1,TRBJ1-1,TGTGCCAGCAGCGTAGGGGGGACAGGGAGCACTGAAGCTTTCTTT,CASSVGGTGSTEAFF
.,TRBV7-2,15,.,TRBJ2-3,TGTGCCAGCAGCTTAGGAAGCGGGTTCACAGATACGCAGTATTTT,CASSLGSGFTDTQYF
few,TRBV6-5,13,TRBD2,TRBJ2-7,TGTGCCAGCAGGGCGGGGGGAGTCTACGAGCAGTACTTC,CASRAGGVYEQYF
.,TRBV5-6,11,.,TRBJ1-1,TGTGCCAGCAGCGGCAACACTGAAGCTTTCTTT,CASSGNTEAFF
few,TRBV10-1,14,.,TRBJ2-2,TGCGCCAGCAGTGAGTCCGGAGTCACCGGGGAGCTGTTTTTT,CASSESGVTGELFF
.,TRBV5-6,15,TRBD1,TRBJ1-4,TGTGCCAGCAGCCCCAGGACAGGGGATAATGAAAAACTGTTTTTT,CASSPRTGDNEKLFF
.,TRBV7-8,13,TRBD1,TRBJ2-7,TGTGCCAGCAGCGTTGACAGGGTCCACGAGCAGTACTTC,CASSVDRVHEQYF
.,TRBV6-1,16,.,TRBJ2-7,TGTGCCAGCAGTGGGTCGGGACTTCGCAGCTCCTACGAGCAGTACTTC,CASSGSGLRSSYEQYF
.,TRBV6-5,15,TRBD2,TRBJ2-1,TGTGCCAGCAGTCCTGGGACTAGCGGGGGTCATGAGCAGTTCTTC,CASSPGTSGGHEQFF
.,TRBV7-2,15,.,TRBJ1-2,TGTGCCAGCAGCTTACCATCGGACAGAGTCTATGGCTACACCTTC,CASSLPSDRVYGYTF
few,TRBV27,15,.,TRBJ2-3,TGTGCCAGCAGTTTATACAGGGCTAGCACAGATACGCAGTATTTT,CASSLYRASTDTQYF
.,TRBV5-5,13,.,TRBJ1-1,TGTGCCAGCATCAACGGGGGGGGCACTAAAGCTTTCTTT,CASINGGGTKAFF
.,TRBV18,16,TRBD1,TRBJ2-1,TGTGCCAGCTCACCCGGGACAGGAAACTCCTACAATGAGCAGTTCTTC,CASSPGTGNSYNEQFF
.,TRBV11-2,14,TRBD2,TRBJ2-7,TGTGCCAGCAGCTTACTAGGGACTAGTTGCGAGCAGTACTTC,CASSLLGTSCEQYF
.,TRBV18,15,TRBD2,TRBJ2-1,TGTGCCAGCTCACCTACTAGCGGGGGGTACAATGAGCAGTTCTTC,CASSPTSGGYNEQFF
.,TRBV15,15,TRBD1,TRBJ1-1,TGTGCCACCAGCAGAGGAGACAGGGGGGACACTGAAGCTTTCTTT,CATSRGDRGDTEAFF
.,TRBV5-6,13,.,TRBJ1-2,TGTGCCAGCAGCTTTACGGCCCGGGAAGGCTACACCTTC,CASSFTAREGYTF
once,TRBV10-3,14,TRBD1,TRBJ2-3,TGTGCCATCGGTGTAACAGGGGGCTTCGATACGCAGTATTTT,CAIGVTGGFDTQYF
.,TRBV30,16,TRBD1,TRBJ1-5,TGTGCCTGGAACCTACAGGGGGCGACGGGGAATCAGCCCCAGCATTTT,CAWNLQGATGNQPQHF
.,TRBV19,13,TRBD1,TRBJ2-3,TGTGCCAGTAGACGACAGGGAACAGATACGCAGTATTTT,CASRRQGTDTQYF
once,TRBV7-9,15,TRBD1,TRBJ2-5,TGTGCCAGCAGCTTATACAGGGGGAGTGAAGAGACCCAGTACTTC,CASSLYRGSEETQYF
few,TRBV18,16,.,TRBJ2-7,TGTGCCAGCTCGCGAGGGCAATCATCCCTTGAGGGCGAGCAGTACTTC,CASSRGQSSLEGEQYF
.,TRBV10-1,19,TRBD2,TRBJ2-3,TGCGCCCTCATCCGCACGACTAGCGGGGGGGCAGTCGGCACAGATACGCAGTATTTT,CALIRTTSGGAVGTDTQYF
.,TRBV7-2,17,TRBD2,TRBJ2-7,TGTGCCAGCAGCCCCGCGGGGACTAGCGGGAGCTCCTACGAGCAGTACTTC,CASSPAGTSGSSYEQYF
.,TRBV30,13,.,TRBJ1-5,TGTGCCTGGAGGGGACAACAAAATCAGCCCCAGCATTTT,CAWRGQQNQPQHF
few,TRBV5-1,14,.,TRBJ2-5,TGCGCCAGCAGCCCTGGGGCTGTAGGGGAGACCCAGTACTTC,CASSPGAVGETQYF
.,TRBV7-8,14,.,TRBJ2-1,TGTGCCAGCACCTATCCGGGGGGCGGGAATGAGCAGTTCTTC,CASTYPGGGNEQFF
once,TRBV27,15,TRBD1,TRBJ1-2,TGTGCCAGCAGTGTCGACAGGGGGGACCCCTATGGCTACACCTTC,CASSVDRGDPYGYTF
.,TRBV13,13,.,TRBJ2-5,TGTGCCAGCAGCTTAGTCACTGCGAGAGAGCAGTACTTC,CASSLVTAREQYF